The sequence of this TCR beta chain was determined in a study of graft-versus-host responses after intestinal transplantation. A remark on this clone: Its cognate antigen is unknown.

The ends were cut back, 3 bases at V and 0 bases at J, with 15 bases in the middle. CDR3 size: 18 residues. The V gene's germline CDR1 is SGHTA and CDR2 FQGTGA. Profiling relied on immunoSEQ multiplex PCR, and the TCRdb table lists in-frame clones only, not all of them. The data show nearly 100,000 clones, roughly 90% seen once. Study results and limitations: In patients with graft-donor T cell macrochimerism, allograft graft-versus-host to host-versus-graft clonal ratios were high.

This TCR derives from a human patient who received an intestinal transplant, so some T cells may come from the graft donor. The genes are TRBV7-3 and TRBJ2-6; possibly TRBD2 for D (6 bases). Source: PBMCs, taken around 68 weeks after intestinal transplant. In DNA, the CDR3 is TGTGCCAGCAGCTTTCAGGGCGGGGCGGTCTCTGGGGCCAACGTCCTGACTTTC. Its protein product is CASSFQGGAVSGANVLTF.